This T cell receptor beta chain was profiled in a study of cytomegalovirus exposure and HLA in healthy donors. Study in general: Among the 300 to 400 donors who were genotyped, about 86% fell in the genetic ancestry cluster that is associated with self-reported Caucasian donors.

With 60 Vbeta and 13 Jbeta primers, the PCR was carried out. Clones were sequenced by immunoSEQ multiplex PCR, and TCRdb holds only the in-frame ones, with some missing. The sample contains under 250,000 clones, about 88% of which appear only once. Notes on this clone: Antigen: not known.

This CDR3 contains 12 residues. Germline V gives CDR1 ENHRY, CDR2 SYGVKD. Trimming took off 10 bases at V and 2 bases at J, with 9 bases between the two ends. General study points: For cytomegalovirus status, the classifier reportedly gave diagnoses with high specificity and sensitivity. The productive fraction for most TCR beta V segments was about 90% or about 30% in an earlier analysis. The study labeled 150 or so TCR beta chains cytomegalovirus-associated.

The chain links TRBV10-3 to TRBJ1-3; a weak D match, TRBD1 (5 bases). The sequencing sample was made of PBMCs. The TCR originated in a girl aged 2 to 10 in good health and CMV-seronegative. The CDR3: CATGVPGNTIYF. The DNA of the CDR3 is TGTGCCACGGGGGTCCCTGGAAACACCATATATTTT.